A single T cell receptor (beta chain) is shown here with its context. The antigen is undetermined. The data are from a study of neurological immune-mediated disorders. Over 180 million TCR-beta sequences from 15-18 subjects came from every sequencing run. MiXCR, run by TCRdb on the 5' RACE reads, gives a single entry per CDR3 protein. In the table there are around 50,000 distinct CDR3 sequences, about 4.1% of which are singletons. CDR1 and CDR2 from the germline V gene are DFQATT and SNEGSKA (reference sequence). CDR3 size: 15 residues. V gave up 5 bases and J gave up 0 bases, with 14 bases separating them. Study conclusions and caveats: Expanded clones shared no identical CDR3 amino acid sequences across subjects, which suggested private TCR-beta repertoires in all groups.

Input material: PBMCs. The clonotype originates from a man between 60 and 75 years old with multiple sclerosis. The chain couples TRBV20-1 to TRBJ1-5; D perhaps matches TRBD1 (5 bases). CDR3 bases: TGCAGTGCTGGTGCTCGGACAAATAGCAATCAGCCCCAGCATTTT. This translates into CSAGARTNSNQPQHF.